The 32 T cell receptor beta chains below all came from one sample that was sequenced in a study of T cells after yellow fever vaccination. One entry per CDR3 protein, called by TCRdb with MiXCR from the 5' RACE reads. The data show approximately 340,000 distinct CDR3 sequences, 7.5% to 9% seen once. The sequencing used PBMCs, collected on the day of the first yellow fever vaccination. The receptors were gathered from a man between 18 and 29 years old who received the YFV17D yellow fever vaccine.

This clonotype was detected many times. V is TRBV5-1 and J is TRBJ1-5, with 8 nucleotides matching TRBD1. The V gene's germline CDR1 is SGHRS and CDR2 YFSETQ. The J segment lost 2 bases and the V segment lost 4 bases, leaving 2 bases of the junction unmatched. The CDR3 sequence is 14 residues long. CDR3 bases: TGCGCCAGCAGCACGACAGGGGGCAATCAGCCCCAGCATTTT. As protein: CASSTTGGNQPQHF.

CDR3 amino acids: CASSLGSQGVGTDTQYF. The CDR3 nucleotides read TGCGCCAGCAGCTTGGGTTCCCAGGGGGTTGGCACAGATACGCAGTATTTT. The chain is built from TRBV5-1 and TRBJ2-3; TRBD1 aligns across 7 bases. V gave up 0 bases and J gave up 1 base; unmatched junction bases: 8. CDR1 and CDR2 from the germline V gene are SGHRS and YFSETQ. The CDR3 consists of 17 residues.

This clonotype was seen repeatedly, ten times or more. The chain recombines TRBV27 with TRBJ2-7; D perhaps matches TRBD1 (6 bases). V lost 3 bases, J lost 3 bases, and 9 bases lay in between. CDR1 and CDR2 (germline): MNHEY, SMNVEV (reference sequence). The CDR3 spans 13 residues. CDR3 protein: CASSFGQNYEQYF. The CDR3 DNA is TGTGCCAGCAGTTTCGGACAGAACTACGAGCAGTACTTC.

This chain joins TRBV10-3 and TRBJ2-3; 10 bases agree with TRBD2. The V gene's germline CDR1 is ENHRY and CDR2 SYGVKD. Trimming removed 6 bases from V and 0 bases from J; junction bases left unmatched: 3. The length of the CDR3 is 15 residues. CDR3 sequence: CAIRPTSGSTDTQYF. The CDR3 DNA sequence: TGTGCCATCAGACCGACTAGCGGGAGCACAGATACGCAGTATTTT.

This chain links TRBV4-3 with TRBJ1-2; possible D gene TRBD1, 6 bases. Germline CDR1 is LGHNA and CDR2 is YSLEER. The CDR3 is 14 amino acids. V was clipped by 0 bases and J by 4 bases, with 9 bases between them. CDR3 nucleotide sequence: TGCGCCAGCAGCCAAGATCAGGGGAGCTATGGCTACACCTTC. This translates into CASSQDQGSYGYTF.

This chain connects TRBV27 to TRBJ1-2; D gene uncertain. Trimming removed 2 bases from V and 8 bases from J, with 12 bases in between. From germline, CDR1 is MNHEY and CDR2 SMNVEV (reference sequence). The CDR3 consists of 13 residues. The CDR3 nucleotides are TGTGCCAGCAGTTTAGGAGGTTTGGCGGGCTACACCTTC. Protein: CASSLGGLAGYTF.

Only a few counts were recorded for this clonotype. The chain combines TRBV21-1 with TRBJ2-5; TRBD1 was called by the table and not checked on the DNA. TRBV21-1 is listed as a pseudogene. The CDR3 sequence is 14 residues long. CDR3 sequence reads: CASSPDRGPKTQYF. The CDR3 DNA reads as TGTGCCAGCAGTCCGGACAGGGGGCCGAAGACCCAGTACTTC.

Only a few counts were recorded for this clonotype. The chain couples TRBV29-1 to TRBJ2-1; TRBD1 matches 8 bases. The germline gives CDR1 SQVTM, CDR2 ANQGSEA. V lost 1 base to trimming and J lost 8 bases; unmatched junction nucleotides: 10. The CDR3 is made up of 15 amino acids. DNA for the CDR3: TGCAGCGTTGAAGGGACAGGGCCGATTTGGGATGAGCAGTTCTTC. Protein sequence: CSVEGTGPIWDEQFF.

This CDR3 is CATSISNIIPANEQYF. CDR3 sequence (DNA): TGTGCCACCAGCATAAGTAACATTATCCCCGCCAACGAGCAGTACTTC. The chain links TRBV15 to TRBJ2-7; D is undetermined. V lost 4 bases to trimming and J lost 5 bases, with 21 bases between them. Germline values: CDR1 LNHNV, CDR2 YYDKDF (reference sequence). CDR3 length equals 16 residues.

This clonotype was detected ten times or more. This chain links TRBV6-2 or TRBV6-3 with TRBJ2-3; perhaps D is TRBD1 or TRBD2 (5 bases each). Germline-derived CDR1 and CDR2 are MNHEY and SVGEGT. V lost 6 bases and J 3 bases, leaving 16 bases between the germline ends. This CDR3 contains 15 residues. The CDR3 loop reads CASSTRGAATDTQYF. In DNA, the CDR3 is TGTGCCAGCAGCACCCGAGGGGCCGCTACAGATACGCAGTATTTT.

This clonotype came up a few times. The genes are TRBV10-3 and TRBJ2-7, with D perhaps TRBD1 (5 bases). Germline-derived CDR1 and CDR2 are ENHRY and SYGVKD. The germline V and J ends were trimmed by 0 bases and 6 bases, with 12 bases remaining between them. The CDR3 spans 14 residues. CDR3 bases: TGTGCCATCAGTGAGTCGGTATCGACAGTCGAGCAGTACTTC. Translation: CAISESVSTVEQYF.

In this sample, this clonotype turned up many times. The CDR3 DNA is TGTGCCAGCAGAGTCGGTAGGGACACTGAAGCTTTCTTT. Its translation is CASRVGRDTEAFF. This chain connects TRBV6-1 to TRBJ1-1; D gene unclear. CDR1 MNHNS and CDR2 SASEGT come from the germline V gene. Trimming stripped 6 bases from V and 3 bases from J, with 11 bases between. The CDR3 extends over 13 amino acids.

This clonotype was observed a few times. The chain uses TRBV20-1 and TRBJ2-3; TRBD2 is a possible D gene (7 bases). CDR1 and CDR2 (germline): DFQATT, SNEGSKA (reference sequence). The CDR3 runs to 18 residues. V was shortened by 0 bases and J by 5 bases, with 24 bases between the two germline ends. The CDR3 protein is CSARDLIFTGRVLDTQYF. CDR3 bases: TGCAGTGCTAGAGATCTTATTTTCACAGGGAGGGTATTAGATACGCAGTATTTT.

In nucleotides, the CDR3 is TGCGCCAGCAGCTTGGTCGGCTCAGAAGCTTTCTTT. Translation gives CASSLVGSEAFF. The J gene is TRBJ1-1, the V gene TRBV5-1; D not resolved. Germline CDR1 and CDR2: SGHRS and YFSETQ. This CDR3 region has 12 residues. V dropped 0 bases and J dropped 8 bases, with 8 bases sitting between them. The complete variable domain, with remaining parts taken from reference TRBV5-1 and TRBJ1-1, reads KAGVTQTPRYLIKTRGQQVTLSCSPISGHRSVSWYQQTPGQGLQFLFEYFSETQRNKGNFPGRFSGRQFSNSRSEMNVSTLELGDSALYLCASSLVGSEAFFGQGTRLTVV.

A note on this clonotype: This may stem from a read error, because a much larger clone lies one nucleotide away. The V and J genes are TRBV7-6 and TRBJ1-2, with a weak D call TRBD1 (5 bases). The CDR3 consists of 14 residues. CDR1 is SGHVS and CDR2 is FNYEAQ in the germline V gene. V dropped 6 bases and J dropped 2 bases, with 13 bases sitting between them. CDR3 DNA: TGTGCCAGCAGAGGACACGGGGAGAACTATGGCTACACCTTC. Protein product: CASRGHGENYGYTF.

In its sample, this clonotype was seen a few times. The rearrangement links TRBV7-9 to TRBJ2-3; D is perhaps TRBD2 (5 bases). Between the trimmed V and J ends, which lost 8 bases and 3 bases, there was a span of 18 bases. This CDR3 is 15 amino acids long. Germline values: CDR1 SEHNR, CDR2 FQNEAQ (reference sequence). CDR3 sequence (DNA): TGTGCCAGCTGGGGAGTAGAGGGATGGACAGATACGCAGTATTTT. It encodes CASWGVEGWTDTQYF.

A few counts support this clonotype. This rearrangement joins TRBV7-3 to TRBJ1-1, with 9 nucleotides matching TRBD1. The length of the CDR3 is 13 residues. Germline CDR1 SGHTA, CDR2 FQGTGA. With 4 bases clipped from V and 3 bases from J, the junction kept 0 bases outside the gene matches. This chain's CDR3 is CASSWDRDTEAFF. CDR3 sequence (DNA): TGTGCCAGCAGCTGGGACAGGGACACTGAAGCTTTCTTT. Full variable domain (remainder filled in from reference TRBV7-3 and TRBJ1-1): GAGVSQTPSNKVTEKGKYVELRCDPISGHTALYWYRQSLGQGPEFLIYFQGTGAADDSGLPNDRFFAVRPEGSVSTLKIQRTERGDSAVYLCASSWDRDTEAFFGQGTRLTVV.

This clonotype has only a few counts. The CDR3 is CASRGGTADQQFF. The DNA of the CDR3 is TGTGCCAGTAGGGGGGGGACAGCTGACCAGCAGTTCTTC. The chain combines TRBV7-6 with TRBJ2-1, with D possibly being TRBD1 or TRBD2 (7 bases each). Trimming pared 9 bases from V and 11 bases from J, leaving 20 bases between. CDR3 length: 13 residues. Germline-derived CDR1 and CDR2 are SGHVS and FNYEAQ.

This rearrangement joins TRBV19 to TRBJ2-2, with 7 bases fitting TRBD1. Germline V gives CDR1 LNHDA, CDR2 SQIVND (reference sequence). After removal of 7 bases from V and 0 bases from J, the junction contained 5 bases not matched to a gene. CDR3 length: 15 amino acids. The DNA for the CDR3 is TGTGCCAGTACCCCCGGGACAGCGAACACCGGGGAGCTGTTTTTT. Residues: CASTPGTANTGELFF.

This clonotype was counted many times. The chain couples TRBV29-1 to TRBJ2-1, with 9 bases aligning to TRBD1. The CDR3 is 17 residues long. Trimming cost V 7 bases and J 3 bases; bases outside gene matches: 16. Germline values: CDR1 SQVTM, CDR2 ANQGSEA. CDR3 nucleotides: TGCAGCGCCCAAGTCACCCCCGGGACAGGGTACTACAATGAGCAGTTCTTC. Its translation is CSAQVTPGTGYYNEQFF.

This clonotype was observed a handful of times. This chain connects TRBV7-8 to TRBJ1-6; D uncertain. The CDR3 extends over 15 amino acids. Germline CDR1 and CDR2: SGHVS and FQNEAQ. Trimming shortened V by 2 bases and J by 6 bases, and 11 bases separated the two germline ends. The CDR3 nucleotides are TGTGCCAGCAGCTTATCTCGTCGGATTAATTCACCCCTCCACTTT. This codes for CASSLSRRINSPLHF.

The table lists this clonotype with a few counts. The rearrangement links TRBV20-1 to TRBJ2-1; D ambiguous. Germline values: CDR1 DFQATT, CDR2 SNEGSKA (reference sequence). The ends were cut back, 5 bases at V and 0 bases at J, with 11 bases in the middle. The CDR3 is 14 amino acids. CDR3 protein: CSARTPRSYNEQFF. The CDR3 nucleotides are TGCAGTGCTCGAACCCCACGCTCCTACAATGAGCAGTTCTTC.

V and J are TRBV4-3 and TRBJ1-2, with 9 bases identical to TRBD1. Germline-derived CDR1 and CDR2 are LGHNA and YSLEER. The CDR3 runs 17 residues. J was trimmed by 7 bases and V by 4 bases; bases with no gene match: 16. CDR3 loop: CASSRGGTGSFPRGYTF. For the CDR3, the DNA is TGCGCCAGCAGCCGAGGGGGGACAGGGTCATTCCCCCGTGGCTACACCTTC.

The chain links TRBV11-2 to TRBJ2-7, with 7 nucleotides matching TRBD2. Germline CDR1 and CDR2: SGHAT and FQNNGV. The CDR3 runs to 14 residues. V lost 5 bases to trimming and J lost 5 bases; unmatched junction nucleotides: 9. CDR3 sequence: CASSREATGHEQYF. CDR3 bases: TGTGCCAGCAGCCGGGAGGCCACGGGCCACGAGCAGTACTTC.

On this clonotype: A read error is possible here, since a much larger clone lies one base away. The chain links TRBV14 to TRBJ2-7; 8 nucleotides agree with TRBD1. Germline V CDR1 and CDR2: SGHDN, FVKESK. Trimming cost V 3 bases and J 3 bases; bases outside gene matches: 16. The CDR3 sequence is 18 residues long. CDR3 coding DNA: TGTGCCAGCAGCCAGCGGACAGGGAACCCTGGAATGAGCTACGAGCAGTACTTC. Amino acids: CASSQRTGNPGMSYEQYF.

The V call is TRBV7-8, the J call TRBJ2-7, with a possible D match to TRBD2 (5 bases). The CDR3 spans 13 residues. The germline V gene encodes CDR1 SGHVS and CDR2 FQNEAQ. With 5 bases removed from V and 3 bases from J, the gap between germline ends came to 11 bases. The CDR3 DNA sequence: TGTGCCAGCAGCCCCGGACTGATCTACGAGCAGTACTTC. Translated, it gives CASSPGLIYEQYF.

About this clonotype: Germline is not matched at one junction end, which may reflect a read error. The CDR3 here is CASRLEAGDTSYEQYF. The CDR3 nucleotides read TGTGCCAGCAGGTTAGAGGCGGGGGACACCTCCTACGAGCAGTACTTC. The V call is TRBV7-6, the J call TRBJ2-7; maybe TRBD2 (7 bases). This CDR3 contains 16 residues. Germline CDR1 SGHVS, CDR2 FNYEAQ.

This clonotype was seen more than once but under ten times. V is TRBV5-1 and J is TRBJ2-7, with D possibly called TRBD1 or TRBD2 (5 bases each). V dropped 4 bases and J dropped 7 bases, with 24 bases sitting between them. CDR3 length: 16 amino acids. The germline V gene has CDR1 SGHRS and CDR2 YFSETQ. The CDR3 sequence: CASSLLEQGISGEQYF. DNA of the CDR3: TGCGCCAGCAGCCTGTTAGAGCAGGGTATTTCGGGAGAGCAGTACTTC.

This clonotype was seen a few times. The V and J genes are TRBV7-9 and TRBJ2-3, with TRBD2 as a possible D gene (6 bases). V was trimmed by 2 bases and J by 2 bases, leaving 14 bases between them. CDR3 length: 16 residues. CDR1 and CDR2 from the germline V gene are SEHNR and FQNEAQ (reference sequence). This CDR3 reads CASSLRGGAFTDTQYF. The CDR3 DNA follows: TGTGCCAGCAGCTTACGAGGCGGGGCTTTCACAGATACGCAGTATTTT. Using reference TRBV7-9 and TRBJ2-3 for the parts outside the CDR3, the full variable domain is DTGVSQNPRHKITKRGQNVTFRCDPISEHNRLYWYRQTLGQGPEFLTYFQNEAQLEKSRLLSDRFSAERPKGSFSTLEIQRTEQGDSAMYLCASSLRGGAFTDTQYFGPGTRLTVL.

This clonotype was recorded at least ten times. The V call is TRBV4-1, the J call TRBJ1-1; no clear D gene. CDR3 size: 15 residues. V was trimmed by 11 bases and J by 0 bases, leaving 19 bases between them. From germline, CDR1 is MGHRA and CDR2 YSYEKL. CDR3 DNA sequence: TGCGCCGTCCGCCCGGCAGACTATATGAACACTGAAGCTTTCTTT. Translating gives CAVRPADYMNTEAFF.

The V gene is TRBV7-8, the J gene TRBJ1-1; D is uncertain. V lost 1 base and J 1 base, leaving 13 bases between the germline ends. The CDR3 has 16 amino acids. Germline V gene lookup returns CDR1 SGHVS and CDR2 FQNEAQ. This CDR3 is CASSLGTAFPNTEAFF. DNA of the CDR3: TGTGCCAGCAGCTTAGGAACAGCCTTCCCGAACACTGAAGCTTTCTTT.

This clonotype showed up many times. The chain joins TRBV3-1 to TRBJ1-3, with a possible D match to TRBD1 (5 bases). The CDR3 consists of 16 residues. The V gene's germline CDR1 is LGHDT and CDR2 YNNKEL (reference sequence). Trimming removed 0 bases at V and 6 bases at J, with 15 bases between. This CDR3 is CASSQEGRGAENTIYF. As DNA, the CDR3 is TGTGCCAGCAGCCAAGAGGGTAGGGGCGCCGAAAACACCATATATTTT.